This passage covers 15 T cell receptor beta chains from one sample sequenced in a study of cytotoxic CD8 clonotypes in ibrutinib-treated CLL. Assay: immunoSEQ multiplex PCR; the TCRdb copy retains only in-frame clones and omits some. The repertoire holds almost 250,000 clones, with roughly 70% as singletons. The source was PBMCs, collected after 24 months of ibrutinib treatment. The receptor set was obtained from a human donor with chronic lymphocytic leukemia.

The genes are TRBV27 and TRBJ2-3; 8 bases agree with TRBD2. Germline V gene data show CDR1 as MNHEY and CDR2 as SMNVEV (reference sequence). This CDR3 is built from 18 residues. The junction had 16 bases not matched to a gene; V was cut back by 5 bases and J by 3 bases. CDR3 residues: CASSPYLPAGEGTDTQYF. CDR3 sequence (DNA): TGTGCCAGCAGTCCCTACTTACCAGCGGGAGAGGGAACAGATACGCAGTATTTT.

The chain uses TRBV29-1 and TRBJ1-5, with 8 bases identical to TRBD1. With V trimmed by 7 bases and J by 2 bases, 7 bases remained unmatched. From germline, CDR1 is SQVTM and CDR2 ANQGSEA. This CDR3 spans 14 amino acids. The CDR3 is CSAGQGDRNQPQHF. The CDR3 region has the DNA TGCAGCGCAGGACAGGGTGACCGCAATCAGCCCCAGCATTTT. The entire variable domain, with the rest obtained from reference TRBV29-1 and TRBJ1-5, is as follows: SAVISQKPSRDICQRGTSLTIQCQVDSQVTMMFWYRQQPGQSLTLIATANQGSEATYESGFVIDKFPISRPNLTFSTLTVSNMSPEDSSIYLCSAGQGDRNQPQHFGDGTRLSIL.

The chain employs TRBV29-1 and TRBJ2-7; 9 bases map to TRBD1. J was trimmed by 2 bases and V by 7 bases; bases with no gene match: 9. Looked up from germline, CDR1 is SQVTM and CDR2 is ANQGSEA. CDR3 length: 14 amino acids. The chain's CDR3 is CSATRQGGTYEQYF. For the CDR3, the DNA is TGCAGCGCCACTCGACAGGGGGGTACCTACGAGCAGTACTTC.

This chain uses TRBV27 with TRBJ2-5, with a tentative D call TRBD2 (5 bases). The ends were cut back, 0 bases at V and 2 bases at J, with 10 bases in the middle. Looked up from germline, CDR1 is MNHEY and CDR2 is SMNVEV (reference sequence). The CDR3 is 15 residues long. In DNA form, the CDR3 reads TGTGCCAGCAGTTTATCGAGGGCTAGACAAGAGACCCAGTACTTC. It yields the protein CASSLSRARQETQYF.

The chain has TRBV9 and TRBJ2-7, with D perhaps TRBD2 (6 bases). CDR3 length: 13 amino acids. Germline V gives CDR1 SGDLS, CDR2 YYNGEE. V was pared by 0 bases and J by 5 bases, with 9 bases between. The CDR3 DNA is TGTGCCAGCAGCGTAGAGATAGCGGACGAGCAGTACTTC. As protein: CASSVEIADEQYF. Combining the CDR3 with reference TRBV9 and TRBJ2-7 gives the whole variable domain DSGVTQTPKHLITATGQRVTLRCSPRSGDLSVYWYQQSLDQGLQFLIQYYNGEERAKGNILERFSAQQFPDLHSELNLSSLELGDSALYFCASSVEIADEQYFGPGTRLTVT.

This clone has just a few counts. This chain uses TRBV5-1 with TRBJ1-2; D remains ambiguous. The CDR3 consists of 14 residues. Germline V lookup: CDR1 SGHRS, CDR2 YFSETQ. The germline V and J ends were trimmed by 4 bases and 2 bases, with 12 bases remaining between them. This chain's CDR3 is CASSPAGGNYGYTF. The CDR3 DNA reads TGCGCCAGCAGCCCCGCCGGCGGGAACTATGGCTACACCTTC.

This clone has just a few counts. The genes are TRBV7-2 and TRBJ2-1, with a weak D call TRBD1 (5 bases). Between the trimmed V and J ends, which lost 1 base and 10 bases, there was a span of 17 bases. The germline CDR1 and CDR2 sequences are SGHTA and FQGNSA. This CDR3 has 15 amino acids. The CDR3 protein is CASSLVTAIGAEQFF. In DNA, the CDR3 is TGTGCCAGCAGCTTAGTGACCGCAATAGGGGCGGAGCAGTTCTTC.

The CDR3 sequence: CAISESPTSSADNEQFF. The CDR3 DNA reads as TGTGCCATCAGTGAGTCCCCTACTTCGAGCGCGGACAATGAGCAGTTCTTC. V gene TRBV10-3 combines with J gene TRBJ2-1; unclear D gene. Germline CDR1 reads ENHRY; CDR2 reads SYGVKD. Trimming cost V 0 bases and J 5 bases, with 17 bases left between them. The CDR3 has 17 amino acids.

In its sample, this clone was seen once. This chain's CDR3 is CAWSVTLTSEYNEQFF. The DNA for the CDR3 is TGTGCCTGGAGTGTAACGTTGACTAGCGAATACAATGAGCAGTTCTTC. This chain uses TRBV30 with TRBJ2-1; 8 nucleotides agree with TRBD2. This CDR3 is built from 16 residues. The trim removed 0 bases at V and 4 bases at J, leaving 8 bases unmatched. CDR1 is GTSNPN, CDR2 SVGIG, per germline (reference sequence).

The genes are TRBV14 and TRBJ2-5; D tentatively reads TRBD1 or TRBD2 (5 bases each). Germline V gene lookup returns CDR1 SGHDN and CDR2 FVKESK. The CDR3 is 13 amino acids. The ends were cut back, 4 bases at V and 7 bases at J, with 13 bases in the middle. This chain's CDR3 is CASSPGPVRTQYF. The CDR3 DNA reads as TGTGCCAGCAGCCCGGGACCCGTCCGGACCCAGTACTTC.

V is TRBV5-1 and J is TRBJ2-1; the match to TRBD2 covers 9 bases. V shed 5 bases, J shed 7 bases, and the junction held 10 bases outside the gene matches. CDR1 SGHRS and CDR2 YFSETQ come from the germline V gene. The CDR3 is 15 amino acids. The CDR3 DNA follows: TGCGCCAGCAGTACGTTAGCGGGAGTCGAGAATGAGCAGTTCTTC. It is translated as CASSTLAGVENEQFF.

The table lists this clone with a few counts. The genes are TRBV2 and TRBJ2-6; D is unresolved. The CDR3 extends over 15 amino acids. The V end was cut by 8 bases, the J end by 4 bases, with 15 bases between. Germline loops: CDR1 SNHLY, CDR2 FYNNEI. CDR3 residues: CASGSVESGANVLTF. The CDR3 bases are TGTGCCAGCGGTTCAGTAGAGTCAGGGGCCAACGTCCTGACTTTC.

The CDR3 nucleotides read TGTGCCAGCAAGGACCTGGAGGAGGGGACCCAGTACTTC. Amino acids: CASKDLEEGTQYF. This chain links TRBV2 with TRBJ2-5; weak D call: TRBD2 (6 bases). The CDR3 has 13 amino acids. The V gene lost 7 bases and the J gene lost 7 bases, with 16 bases spanning the gap. Germline V gives CDR1 SNHLY, CDR2 FYNNEI.

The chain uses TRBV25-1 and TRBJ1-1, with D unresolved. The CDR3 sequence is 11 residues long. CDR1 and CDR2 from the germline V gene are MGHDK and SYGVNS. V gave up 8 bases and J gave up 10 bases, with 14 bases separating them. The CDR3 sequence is CASGFGQLAFF. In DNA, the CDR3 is TGTGCCAGCGGATTCGGGCAGCTAGCTTTCTTT.

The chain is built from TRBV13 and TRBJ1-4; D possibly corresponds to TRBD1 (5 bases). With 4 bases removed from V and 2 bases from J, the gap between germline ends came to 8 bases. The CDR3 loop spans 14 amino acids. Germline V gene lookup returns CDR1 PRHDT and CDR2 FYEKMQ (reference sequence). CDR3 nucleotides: TGTGCCAGCAGCTCGTGGGGCACTAATGAAAAACTGTTTTTT. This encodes CASSSWGTNEKLFF.